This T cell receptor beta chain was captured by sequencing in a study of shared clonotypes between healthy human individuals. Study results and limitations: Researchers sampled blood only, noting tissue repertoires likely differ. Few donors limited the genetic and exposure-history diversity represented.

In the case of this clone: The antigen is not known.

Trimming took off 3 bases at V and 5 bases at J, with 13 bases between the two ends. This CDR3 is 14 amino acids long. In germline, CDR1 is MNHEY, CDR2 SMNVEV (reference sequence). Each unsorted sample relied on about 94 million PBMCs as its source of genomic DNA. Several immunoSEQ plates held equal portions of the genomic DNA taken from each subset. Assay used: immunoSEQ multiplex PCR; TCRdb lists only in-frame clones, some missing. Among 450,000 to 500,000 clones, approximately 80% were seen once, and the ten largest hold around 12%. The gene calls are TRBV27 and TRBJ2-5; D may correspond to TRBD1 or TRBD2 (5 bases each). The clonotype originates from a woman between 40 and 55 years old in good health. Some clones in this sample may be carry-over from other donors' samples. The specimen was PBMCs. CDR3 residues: CASSFVGEGETQYF. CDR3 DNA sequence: TGTGCCAGCAGTTTCGTGGGAGAGGGGGAGACCCAGTACTTC.